The rows below give T cell receptor beta chains drawn from one sample of a study of T cell responses to AZD1222 COVID-19 vaccine. Libraries were prepared by immunoSEQ multiplex PCR; TCRdb keeps only in-frame clonotypes and omits some of them. The sample consists of about 140,000 clones, roughly 91% of them appearing once. The material sequenced was peripheral blood, taken 28 days after the second AZD1222 dose. Receptors originate from an adult who received the AZD1222 COVID-19 vaccine. CDR3s include the opening cysteine and the closing phenylalanine or tryptophan. A D gene is named only where the DNA matches it firmly. Some rows have no size entry. The others give once, few or many, or a class for an expanded clone.

size,J,D,V,DNA,CDR3
.,TRBJ1-1,.,TRBV3-1/TRBV3-2,TGTGCCAGCAGCCAAGATCGGAACGGAGCTTTCTTT,CASSQDRNGAFF
once,TRBJ2-1,TRBD2,TRBV7-8,TGTGCCAGCAGCTTAGCTACGGGGGGGAAGGGTGAGCAGTTCTTC,CASSLATGGKGEQFF
once,TRBJ1-1,.,TRBV19,TGTGCCAGTAGAGATCAAGTAAACACTGAAGCTTTCTTT,CASRDQVNTEAFF
.,TRBJ2-2,.,TRBV7-8,TGTGCCACCGTTGAAAGGGAACGGTCGGCCGGGGAGCTGTTTTTT,CATVERERSAGELFF
.,TRBJ2-5,TRBD2,TRBV19,TGTGCCAGTAGTATAAGCGGGGAAGAGACCCAGTACTTC,CASSISGEETQYF
once,TRBJ2-3,.,TRBV12-3/TRBV12-4,TGTGCCAGCAGCCCCCAGCCGGGTAATACGCAGTATTTT,CASSPQPGNTQYF
.,TRBJ1-6,.,TRBV6-5,TGTGCCAGCGTTGGGGCGAATAATTCACCCCTCCACTTT,CASVGANNSPLHF
.,TRBJ2-2,.,TRBV28,TGTGCCAGCAGTTTGGAGGACCAATACACCGGGGAGCTGTTTTTT,CASSLEDQYTGELFF
.,TRBJ1-4,.,TRBV19,TGTGCCAGTAGGGGGTCTTTCCGCGAAAAACTGTTTTTT,CASRGSFREKLFF
.,TRBJ2-7,.,TRBV2,TGTGCCAGCAGCGAGCAGTACTTC,CASSEQYF
.,TRBJ2-1,TRBD2,TRBV5-6,TGTGCCAGCAGCCCCGGGACTAGCGGGAACTCCTACAATGAGCAGTTCTTC,CASSPGTSGNSYNEQFF
.,TRBJ1-5,.,TRBV19,TGTGCCAGTAGTATACGGGGGTCAAATAGCAATCAGCCCCAGCATTTT,CASSIRGSNSNQPQHF
.,TRBJ1-2,.,TRBV4-3,TGCGCCAGCAGCCAAGTCGGTCGTGGTCGGCCCCGCTATGGCTACACCTTC,CASSQVGRGRPRYGYTF
.,TRBJ1-2,.,TRBV28,TGTGCCAGCACCCCTTGGGTGGGGGGCTACACCTTC,CASTPWVGGYTF
.,TRBJ2-5,.,TRBV28,TGTGCCAGCAGTTTCAGTTCCAGGGGTCGAGGTGGAGAGACCCAGTACTTC,CASSFSSRGRGGETQYF
.,TRBJ2-7,TRBD2,TRBV11-2,TGTGCCAGCAGCCAAACTAGCGGGAGCTACGAGCAGTACTTC,CASSQTSGSYEQYF
.,TRBJ2-3,.,TRBV12-5,TGTGCTAGCATGGCAAAAGGGGGGACCTCTAGCACAGATACGCAGTATTTT,CASMAKGGTSSTDTQYF
.,TRBJ1-1,TRBD1,TRBV15,TGTGCCACCAGCAGGGACAGGGGGGACACTGAAGCTTTCTTT,CATSRDRGDTEAFF
.,TRBJ2-5,TRBD2,TRBV2,TGTGCCAGCAGCGGGACTAGCTTCGAGACCCAGTACTTC,CASSGTSFETQYF
.,TRBJ1-5,.,TRBV9,TGTGCCAGCAGCGTAGGTCACAACAGCAATCAGCCCCAGCATTTT,CASSVGHNSNQPQHF
.,TRBJ1-1,.,TRBV27,TGTGCCAGCAGTTTAACCCCCGTTTTGGAAGCTTTCTTT,CASSLTPVLEAFF
once,TRBJ1-5,.,TRBV4-2,TGTGCCAGCAGCCAAGCACTCGGGGCAGAGGGATATGGGGGCAATCAGCCCCAGCATTTT,CASSQALGAEGYGGNQPQHF
.,TRBJ2-5,TRBD2,TRBV6-5,TGTGCCAGCAGGACGGGGGGAGAGACCCAGTACTTC,CASRTGGETQYF
.,TRBJ1-4,.,TRBV30,TGTGCCTGGAGCGGCAGGGGAAATGAAAAACTGTTTTTT,CAWSGRGNEKLFF
.,TRBJ1-1,.,TRBV28,TGTGCCAGCAGACAGGGCGATTTGAGAACTGAAGCTTTCTTT,CASRQGDLRTEAFF
.,TRBJ2-1,TRBD2,TRBV5-1,TGCGCCAGCAGCAAGATAACTAGCGGAGGGGGACGGGATGAGCAGTTCTTC,CASSKITSGGGRDEQFF
.,TRBJ1-5,.,TRBV7-2,TGTGCCAGCACCCACCCGGGGGGTAATCAGCCCCAGCATTTT,CASTHPGGNQPQHF
.,TRBJ1-1,TRBD1,TRBV5-8,TGTGCCAGCAACCTTAGACAGGGAAGCACTGAAGCTTTCTTT,CASNLRQGSTEAFF
.,TRBJ1-6,TRBD1,TRBV27,TGTGCCAGCAGTTGGGACAGTCGTGGAATCTCACCCCTCCACTTT,CASSWDSRGISPLHF
.,TRBJ2-2,TRBD2,TRBV28,TGTGCCAGCAGTTTGCGGACTAGCTGGCAGGACACCGGGGAGCTGTTTTTT,CASSLRTSWQDTGELFF
.,TRBJ2-7,.,TRBV7-2,TGTGCCAGCTCTGGGCAGAATCGATACGAGCAGTACTTC,CASSGQNRYEQYF
.,TRBJ1-3,.,TRBV5-4,TGTGCCAGCAGCTTGGGAGGTTCTGGAAACACCATATATTTT,CASSLGGSGNTIYF
.,TRBJ1-1,.,TRBV19,TGTGCCAGTAAGGGCGGGTACACTGAAGCTTTCTTT,CASKGGYTEAFF
.,TRBJ2-6,.,TRBV10-3,TGTGCCATCAGTGGGGGGTGGTCTGGGGCCAACGTCCTGACTTTC,CAISGGWSGANVLTF
.,TRBJ2-2,TRBD1,TRBV11-2,TGTGCCAGCAGCTTTAGATGGGGACAGCCCGCCGGGGAGCTGTTTTTT,CASSFRWGQPAGELFF
.,TRBJ1-5,.,TRBV4-1,TGCGCCAGCAGCCAAGATTTTGGGAGGTCTAGCAATCAGCCCCAGCATTTT,CASSQDFGRSSNQPQHF
few,TRBJ2-5,TRBD2,TRBV9,TGTGCCAGCTCGACTAGCGGGCAACAAGAGACCCAGTACTTC,CASSTSGQQETQYF
once,TRBJ2-5,.,TRBV11-2,TGTGCCAGCAGCTTAAGGGGGGGAGAGGAGACCCAGTACTTC,CASSLRGGEETQYF
.,TRBJ2-7,TRBD2,TRBV2,TGTGCCAGCAGTGAACAGCGGGAGGTAACCTACGAGCAGTACTTC,CASSEQREVTYEQYF
.,TRBJ2-2,.,TRBV9,TGTGCCAGCAGCGTAGGATCCACCGGGGAGCTGTTTTTT,CASSVGSTGELFF
.,TRBJ1-2,.,TRBV28,TGTGCCAGCAGGGGGAGGGAGCATGGCTACACCTTC,CASRGREHGYTF
.,TRBJ2-5,TRBD1,TRBV28,TGTGCCAGCAGTTTAGCCGGGACAGTTCCGGCCCAGTACTTC,CASSLAGTVPAQYF
.,TRBJ1-1,.,TRBV2,TGTGCCAGCGGTAGGAACACCGTGAACACTGAAGCTTTCTTT,CASGRNTVNTEAFF
.,TRBJ2-1,.,TRBV6-5,TGTGCCAGCTCGAAGGGGGGCACGTACAATGAGCAGTTCTTC,CASSKGGTYNEQFF
.,TRBJ1-6,TRBD1,TRBV6-4,TGTGCCAGCAGTCCAGACAGGGGAAATTCACCCCTCCACTTT,CASSPDRGNSPLHF
.,TRBJ1-1,.,TRBV3-1/TRBV3-2,TGTGCCAGCGCCAGGCCCGGAATGAACACTGAAGCTTTCTTT,CASARPGMNTEAFF
.,TRBJ2-1,TRBD2,TRBV11-2,TGTGCCAGCAGCTCCTCCGGTTGGGAGGGTTATGAGCAGTTCTTC,CASSSSGWEGYEQFF
.,TRBJ1-5,.,TRBV5-1,TGCGCCAGCAGCCTGACCCCGGGCCGGCAGCCCCAGCATTTT,CASSLTPGRQPQHF
.,TRBJ2-7,.,TRBV27,TGTGCCAGCAGTTTCTCCGAGCAGTACTTC,CASSFSEQYF
.,TRBJ2-7,.,TRBV9,TGTGCCAGCAGCGAGGGGGGGAGTACCCAGTACTTC,CASSEGGSTQYF
.,TRBJ2-1,.,TRBV7-3,TGTGCCAGCGCGAGGGGGGCATACAATGAGCAGTTCTTC,CASARGAYNEQFF
once,TRBJ2-2,TRBD2,TRBV5-1,TGCGCCAGCAGCCTAGGGACTAGCGGGCTCGGGGAGCTGTTTTTT,CASSLGTSGLGELFF
.,TRBJ1-3,.,TRBV28,TGTGCCAGCACTAGTCTCTCTGGAAACACCATATATTTT,CASTSLSGNTIYF
.,TRBJ1-1,TRBD1,TRBV28,TGTGCCAGCAGTTTTGGCGGACAGGTGGTAGGGTACACTGAAGCTTTCTTT,CASSFGGQVVGYTEAFF
.,TRBJ1-5,TRBD1,TRBV7-9,TGTGCCAGCAGCGCGACAGGGACTCAGCCCCAGCATTTT,CASSATGTQPQHF
.,TRBJ1-5,TRBD1,TRBV28,TGTGCCAGCAGCCTCTCGGACAGGGGGCGTCAGCCCCAGCATTTT,CASSLSDRGRQPQHF
few,TRBJ2-2,.,TRBV7-3,TGTGCCAGCAGCTTAACAGTAGCGGAGGCGAACACCGGGGAGCTGTTTTTT,CASSLTVAEANTGELFF